One sample yielded the 9 T cell receptor beta chains listed below, sequenced in a study of shared clonotypes between healthy human individuals. Sequencing used immunoSEQ multiplex PCR; TCRdb keeps in-frame clones, though not all of them. The top ten clones hold 0.4% to 0.55% of a sample with roughly 1.5 million clones, around 98% of them seen once. Source material: naive CD4+ T cells sorted from blood. The subset denotes: CD45RA+ positively selected. All receptors come from a man aged 25-45 years in good health.

The DNA of the CDR3 is TGCGCCAGCAGCTTGGCCGGGACAGCGACGCGTGGAAACACCATATATTTT. It specifies CASSLAGTATRGNTIYF. The genes are TRBV5-1 and TRBJ1-3; 7 bases agree with TRBD1. J gave up 3 bases and V 0 bases, and 9 bases lay outside the gene matches. CDR3 length equals 17 residues. From germline, CDR1 is SGHRS and CDR2 YFSETQ.

Of note for this clone: This specimen includes other DNA sequences encoding the same CDR3. V is TRBV18 and J is TRBJ1-1; weak D call: TRBD1 (5 bases). Trimming took 3 bases from V and 0 from J, leaving 8 bases between them. Germline V gene data show CDR1 as KGHSH and CDR2 as LQKENI. The CDR3 extends over 14 amino acids. CDR3 region: CASSPQGLNTEAFF. CDR3 coding DNA: TGTGCCAGCTCACCCCAGGGTTTGAACACTGAAGCTTTCTTT.

The CDR3: CASRRPIAMNTEAFF. In nucleotides, the CDR3 is TGTGCCAGCAGGAGACCGATCGCCATGAACACTGAAGCTTTCTTT. The rearrangement uses TRBV6-5 and TRBJ1-1, with D unresolved. Per the germline V gene, CDR1 is MNHEY and CDR2 is SVGAGI. The V and J ends lost 6 bases and 0 bases respectively, with 14 bases between them. This CDR3 has 15 residues.

The V and J genes are TRBV21-1 and TRBJ2-7; the D call in the table, TRBD1, was not verified against the DNA. TRBV21-1 is termed a pseudogene. The CDR3 length is 18 residues. CDR3 nucleotide sequence: TGTGCCAGCAGCAAAGCGCTTAGGTCCAGGGCCTATTATTACGAGCAGTACTTC. This codes for CASSKALRSRAYYYEQYF.

The V call is TRBV19, the J call TRBJ2-7; D is uncertain. The CDR3 extends over 14 amino acids. The V gene's germline CDR1 is LNHDA and CDR2 SQIVND (reference sequence). Between the trimmed V and J ends, which lost 5 bases and 4 bases, there was a span of 15 bases. CDR3 coding DNA: TGTGCCAGTAGTCCCCGACGGGCGGTATACGAGCAGTACTTC. Translated, it gives CASSPRRAVYEQYF.

This rearrangement joins TRBV6-1 to TRBJ1-5; 7 nucleotides agree with TRBD1. Trimming took 5 bases from V and 4 from J; bases not matched to a gene: 8. CDR1 and CDR2 (germline): MNHNS, SASEGT. This CDR3 has 15 amino acids. DNA for the CDR3: TGTGCCAGCAGTCTATCCGGGACAGTGAATCAGCCCCAGCATTTT. Protein: CASSLSGTVNQPQHF.

This rearrangement joins TRBV18 to TRBJ2-6; 9 bases are shared with TRBD2. The germline CDR1 and CDR2 sequences are KGHSH and LQKENI. The CDR3 is made up of 17 amino acids. Unmatched junction bases numbered 6, after V lost 3 bases and J lost 3 bases. The CDR3 nucleotides read TGTGCCAGCTCACCGCGGACTAGCGTCTTTGGGGCCAACGTCCTGACTTTC. Its translation is CASSPRTSVFGANVLTF. Drawing the rest from reference TRBV18 and TRBJ2-6, the complete variable domain is NAGVMQNPRHLVRRRGQEARLRCSPMKGHSHVYWYRQLPEEGLKFMVYLQKENIIDESGMPKERFSAEFPKEGPSILRIQQVVRGDSAAYFCASSPRTSVFGANVLTFGAGSRLTVL.

The V gene is TRBV10-3, the J gene TRBJ2-7; 7 bases align to TRBD1. Looked up from germline, CDR1 is ENHRY and CDR2 is SYGVKD. The CDR3 length is 15 residues. Trimming at V came to 7 bases and at J to 0 bases, leaving 9 bases not matched to a gene. CDR3 bases: TGTGCCATCAAGATCCGGGACAGCGGCTCCTACGAGCAGTACTTC. Protein product: CAIKIRDSGSYEQYF.

V usage is TRBV7-3 and J usage is TRBJ1-1, with D unclear. The CDR3 is 15 residues long. Germline V lookup: CDR1 SGHTA, CDR2 FQGTGA. With 0 bases removed from V and 7 bases from J, the gap between germline ends came to 15 bases. CDR3 protein: CASSLTSGEGLEAFF. CDR3 DNA sequence: TGTGCCAGCAGCTTAACGAGTGGGGAGGGTCTTGAAGCTTTCTTT.